This note documents a single T cell receptor beta chain sequence. Its antigen is not identified. The sample belongs to a study of PD-1 blockade in classical Hodgkin lymphoma. Whole-study results and caveats: Whoever responded completely had baseline diversity much like that seen in newly diagnosed patients. Reports described newly diagnosed patients as having lower baseline TCR diversity than healthy donors. With CD4+ cells, TCR diversity rose significantly by C4D1, but not with CD8+ cells.

Here immunoSEQ multiplex PCR was the method, and the copy in TCRdb shows in-frame clones only, minus some. This sample has tens of thousands of clones, with around 79% found just once. The time point is: cycle 4 day 1 (C4D1), after five to seven weeks of nivolumab. All the patients suffered relapse after autologous stem cell transplantation, and brentuximab vedotin exposure differed. Sequenced material: peripheral blood mononuclear cells (PBMCs), taken before the fourth cycle of nivolumab. This clonotype was obtained from a human donor with classical Hodgkin lymphoma.

This CDR3 reads CASSMDYYGYTF. The CDR3 region has the DNA TGTGCCAGTAGTATGGACTACTATGGCTACACCTTC. The chain joins TRBV19 to TRBJ1-2; D unclear. V lost 3 bases and J 3 bases, leaving 5 bases between the germline ends. The CDR3 is 12 residues long. Germline V gene lookup returns CDR1 LNHDA and CDR2 SQIVND (reference sequence).